Listed below are T cell receptor beta chains from one sample, sequenced in a study of T cell responses to AZD1222 COVID-19 vaccine. Using immunoSEQ multiplex PCR, the repertoire was profiled, and TCRdb retains in-frame clones only, with some absent. The sample lists around 260,000 clones, over 90% occurring once. The material was peripheral blood, obtained on day 0 of AZD1222 vaccination. Source of these receptors: an adult in good health. The CDR3 runs from the conserved cysteine through the conserved F or W. Clone size is given for some rows only: seen once, a few or many times, or a class if the clone is expanded.

CDR3 length,clone size,V gene,J gene,CDR3 protein
13,NA,TRBV7-8,TRBJ1-2,CASSSGGAYGYTF
18,once,TRBV18,TRBJ1-3,CASSPVPSPQGARNTIYF
14,NA,TRBV6-5,TRBJ2-7,CASSYRDREHEQYF
14,NA,TRBV5-6,TRBJ2-7,CASSFTDRGYEQYF
12,NA,TRBV6-2/TRBV6-3,TRBJ2-7,CASSLSAYEQYF
15,NA,TRBV4-1,TRBJ2-1,CASSQGRGGYNGQFF
15,NA,TRBV5-1,TRBJ2-5,CASSLQGTQQETQYF
16,NA,TRBV7-9,TRBJ1-2,CASSRDRGPREYGYTF
19,NA,TRBV4-1,TRBJ2-3,CASSQSPKGWAMSTDTQYF
17,NA,TRBV19,TRBJ1-2,CASSSPRETGGRNGYTF
13,NA,TRBV4-1,TRBJ1-2,CASSQQGNYGYTF
14,NA,TRBV19,TRBJ1-2,CASRSAQANYGYTF
15,NA,TRBV6-6,TRBJ1-2,CASRDRELGNYGYTF
13,NA,TRBV6-5,TRBJ1-2,CASGLGGNYGYTF
15,once,TRBV4-3,TRBJ2-3,CASSHVTGLADTQYF
13,NA,TRBV20-1,TRBJ2-1,CSASKSSYNEQFF
14,NA,TRBV3-1/TRBV3-2,TRBJ2-3,CASGGGAGSDTQYF
15,NA,TRBV9,TRBJ2-3,CASDVGGTSTDTQYF
13,NA,TRBV7-2,TRBJ1-2,CASSLVKDYGYTF
11,once,TRBV4-2,TRBJ2-1,CASSHGNEQFF
16,NA,TRBV24-1,TRBJ2-1,CATSDLEGRSYNEQFF
15,NA,TRBV28,TRBJ1-4,CASSLTNMGDEKLFF
16,NA,TRBV9,TRBJ2-1,CASSVPGRGGYNEQFF
13,NA,TRBV28,TRBJ1-2,CASSSQRWDGYTF
13,NA,TRBV6-2/TRBV6-3,TRBJ2-1,CASSLAREREQFF
19,NA,TRBV19,TRBJ2-1,CASSSRGGVALHSGNEQFF
14,NA,TRBV7-7,TRBJ2-1,CASSLSGPNNEQFF
13,NA,TRBV10-3,TRBJ1-3,CAISADRVNTIYF
14,NA,TRBV10-3,TRBJ2-7,CAISVGGGAYEQYF